This T cell receptor (beta chain) was found in a study of OX40 agonist ivuxolimab in advanced cancers. About the study: Every 2 weeks, patients received ivuxolimab intravenously, dosed at 0.01 to 10 mg/kg. Patients assigned to dose escalation were diagnosed with hepatocellular carcinoma, melanoma, renal cell or head and neck cancer. Three patients, one with hepatocellular carcinoma and two with cutaneous melanoma, achieved partial responses. Study-level results: Nonresponders, in some cases, also had low normalized T-cell clonal expansion.

Notes on this clone: What it recognizes is unknown.

V was trimmed by 5 bases and J by 5 bases, leaving 18 bases between them. Germline V gene lookup returns CDR1 SGHTA and CDR2 FQGTGA. The CDR3 contains 16 residues. The data were produced by immunoSEQ multiplex PCR, yet TCRdb's version contains in-frame clones alone and is incomplete. The data show tens of thousands of clones, around nine tenths seen once. V gene TRBV7-3 combines with J gene TRBJ2-2; either TRBD1 or TRBD2 may supply D (6 bases each). The TCR comes from an adult with an advanced solid tumor such as melanoma, head and neck, liver or kidney cancer. The sequences come from CD4+ or CD8+ T cells sorted from blood, collected in a trial of the OX40 agonist ivuxolimab. The CDR3 bases are TGTGCCAGCAGCCGATCCGGGGGCCAGGGGACCGGGGAGCTGTTTTTT. Amino acids: CASSRSGGQGTGELFF.